Presented here are 27 T cell receptor beta chains from one specimen sequenced in a study of cytomegalovirus exposure and HLA in healthy donors. Here immunoSEQ multiplex PCR was the method, and the copy in TCRdb shows in-frame clones only, minus some. The sample comprises 90,000 to 150,000 clones, more than 75% of which are singletons, and just under 6.5% rests with the top ten. Sequencing was performed on PBMCs. The receptors were gathered from a woman aged 18-29 years in good health and CMV-seropositive.

This CDR3 reads CASSPRTGHSSGNTIYF. The CDR3 DNA sequence: TGTGCCAGCAGTCCGCGGACAGGGCACTCGTCTGGAAACACCATATATTTT. This chain connects TRBV7-2 to TRBJ1-3; 8 bases match TRBD1. With V trimmed by 6 bases and J by 1 base, 11 bases remained unmatched. Germline CDR1 and CDR2: SGHTA and FQGNSA. The length of the CDR3 is 17 residues.

The chain joins TRBV12-5 to TRBJ2-5; a weak D match, TRBD1 (5 bases). V lost 7 bases and J 5 bases, leaving 11 bases between the germline ends. This CDR3 region has 12 residues. CDR1 is LGHNT, CDR2 FRNRAP, per germline. CDR3 sequence reads: CASASSGETQYF. The CDR3 DNA is TGTGCTAGTGCCTCCTCAGGGGAGACCCAGTACTTC. Looking up the rest from reference TRBV12-5 and TRBJ2-5 gives the full variable domain: DARVTQTPRHKVTEMGQEVTMRCQPILGHNTVFWYRQTMMQGLELLAYFRNRAPLDDSGMPKDRFSAEMPDATLATLKIQPSEPRDSAVYFCASASSGETQYFGPGTRLLVL.

V is TRBV2 and J is TRBJ2-3, with no clear D. The V and J ends lost 6 bases and 5 bases respectively, with 15 bases between them. The CDR3 is made up of 14 amino acids. Germline CDR1 reads SNHLY; CDR2 reads FYNNEI. CDR3 DNA sequence: TGTGCCAGCAGAAAAGATGGTCCCGGAGATACGCAGTATTTT. This gives the protein CASRKDGPGDTQYF.

J is TRBJ2-7 and V is TRBV6-5; weak D call: TRBD1 (5 bases). V lost 2 bases to trimming and J lost 6 bases, with 11 bases between them. Germline-derived CDR1 and CDR2 are MNHEY and SVGAGI. The CDR3 runs 13 residues. CDR3 loop: CASSYVRVGEQYF. The CDR3 nucleotides read TGTGCCAGCAGTTACGTCAGGGTTGGCGAGCAGTACTTC.

In this sample, this clone turned up a few times. The genes are TRBV10-3 and TRBJ1-5; D gene unclear. Trimming shortened V by 6 bases and J by 1 base, and 7 bases separated the two germline ends. CDR3 length equals 13 residues. Germline V gene lookup returns CDR1 ENHRY and CDR2 SYGVKD. The CDR3 loop reads CAISGWSNQPQHF. CDR3 nucleotide sequence: TGTGCCATCAGCGGGTGGAGCAATCAGCCCCAGCATTTT.

V gene TRBV12-5 combines with J gene TRBJ1-1; the D is unclear. Per the germline V gene, CDR1 is LGHNT and CDR2 is FRNRAP. CDR3 length equals 14 residues. V lost 1 base to trimming and J lost 1 base, with 7 bases between them. Here the CDR3 DNA reads TGTGCTAGTGGTTTGGGAGGGCCGAACACTGAAGCTTTCTTT. Encoded protein: CASGLGGPNTEAFF.

V gene TRBV5-1 combines with J gene TRBJ2-6; D is unclear. The CDR3 is made up of 15 amino acids. Trimming removed 0 bases at V and 0 bases at J, with 4 bases between. Germline CDR1 and CDR2: SGHRS and YFSETQ. The CDR3 loop is CASSLDNSGANVLTF. DNA of the CDR3: TGCGCCAGCAGCTTGGACAACTCTGGGGCCAACGTCCTGACTTTC.

The V call is TRBV27, the J call TRBJ2-5; 9 positions match TRBD2. V shed 5 bases, J shed 2 bases, and the junction held 6 bases outside the gene matches. This CDR3 is built from 15 residues. CDR1 and CDR2 from the germline V gene are MNHEY and SMNVEV (reference sequence). This chain's CDR3 is CASSTKGLAQETQYF. CDR3 nucleotides: TGTGCCAGCAGTACAAAAGGACTAGCGCAAGAGACCCAGTACTTC.

The chain has TRBV5-1 and TRBJ1-1, with 10 nucleotides matching TRBD1. Germline V lookup: CDR1 SGHRS, CDR2 YFSETQ. This CDR3 contains 16 residues. V trimming: 0 bases; J trimming: 4 bases; junction bases outside the gene matches: 6. The CDR3: CASSLAGQGRITEAFF. The DNA of the CDR3 is TGCGCCAGCAGCTTGGCGGGACAGGGGCGAATCACTGAAGCTTTCTTT.

The chain combines TRBV9 with TRBJ2-2; 7 nucleotides align to TRBD1. The germline CDR1 and CDR2 sequences are SGDLS and YYNGEE. V was clipped by 0 bases and J by 4 bases; unmatched bases: 6. CDR3 length equals 16 residues. The CDR3 reads CASSVGVGGGTGELFF. CDR3 nucleotides: TGTGCCAGCAGCGTAGGAGTAGGGGGCGGCACCGGGGAGCTGTTTTTT. The whole variable domain, filled in from reference TRBV9 and TRBJ2-2, reads DSGVTQTPKHLITATGQRVTLRCSPRSGDLSVYWYQQSLDQGLQFLIQYYNGEERAKGNILERFSAQQFPDLHSELNLSSLELGDSALYFCASSVGVGGGTGELFFGEGSRLTVL.

V and J are TRBV7-2 and TRBJ1-2; TRBD1 might be the D (5 bases). In germline, CDR1 is SGHTA, CDR2 FQGNSA. The CDR3 spans 13 residues. V lost 7 bases to trimming and J lost 7 bases, with 16 bases between them. DNA of the CDR3: TGTGCCAGCAACATGGGGGGTGTACGTGGCTACACCTTC. It translates to CASNMGGVRGYTF.

The V and J genes are TRBV5-1 and TRBJ2-7; D uncertain. Trimming stripped 0 bases from V and 1 base from J, with 23 bases between. Germline loops: CDR1 SGHRS, CDR2 YFSETQ. The CDR3 is 19 amino acids. Here the CDR3 DNA reads TGCGCCAGCAGCTTGGGACTCCTAGAAATAATGAATGATTCCTACGAGCAGTACTTC. Translation gives CASSLGLLEIMNDSYEQYF.

The chain joins TRBV19 to TRBJ1-2, with a possible D match to TRBD1 (6 bases). The CDR3 spans 14 residues. CDR1 LNHDA and CDR2 SQIVND come from the germline V gene (reference sequence). V was shortened by 6 bases and J by 2 bases, with 13 bases between the two germline ends. CDR3 loop: CASSTDRPNYGYTF. DNA of the CDR3: TGTGCCAGTAGCACCGACAGGCCCAACTATGGCTACACCTTC.

The chain combines TRBV4-1 with TRBJ1-6; D remains ambiguous. V gave up 2 bases and J gave up 10 bases, with 12 bases separating them. The CDR3 is 14 residues long. From germline, CDR1 is MGHRA and CDR2 YSYEKL. CDR3: CASSQSLANSPLHF. In DNA, the CDR3 is TGCGCCAGCAGCCAATCGCTCGCGAACTCACCCCTCCACTTT.

This clone was picked up one time. CDR3 region: CASSVTQGFETQYF. Written as DNA, the CDR3 is TGTGCCAGCAGCGTAACACAGGGCTTCGAGACCCAGTACTTC. This chain links TRBV9 with TRBJ2-5; D might be TRBD1 (6 bases). The germline V and J ends were trimmed by 1 base and 5 bases, with 12 bases remaining between them. The CDR3 length is 14 residues. Germline lookup yields CDR1 SGDLS and CDR2 YYNGEE. Full variable domain (rest looked up from reference TRBV9 and TRBJ2-5): DSGVTQTPKHLITATGQRVTLRCSPRSGDLSVYWYQQSLDQGLQFLIQYYNGEERAKGNILERFSAQQFPDLHSELNLSSLELGDSALYFCASSVTQGFETQYFGPGTRLLVL.

V gene TRBV7-9 combines with J gene TRBJ1-1; TRBD1 matches at 8 bases. CDR1 and CDR2 (germline): SEHNR, FQNEAQ (reference sequence). Trimming took 6 bases from V and 3 from J; bases not matched to a gene: 6. The CDR3 consists of 14 residues. In DNA, the CDR3 is TGTGCCAGCAGTCAATACAGGGGGGACACTGAAGCTTTCTTT. Protein sequence: CASSQYRGDTEAFF.

Of note for this clone: Other DNA sequences in this sample translate to the same CDR3. V gene TRBV5-6 combines with J gene TRBJ1-1; D unresolved. Trimming cost V 2 bases and J 5 bases, with 7 bases left between them. The germline V gene has CDR1 SGHDT and CDR2 YYEEEE. The CDR3 sequence is 12 residues long. The CDR3 DNA reads as TGTGCCAGCAGCTTACGGGGAACTGAAGCTTTCTTT. Translation: CASSLRGTEAFF.

This clone was counted a single time. V usage is TRBV4-3 and J usage is TRBJ2-5, with TRBD1 matching 9 bases. Trimming at V came to 1 base and at J to 5 bases, leaving 5 bases not matched to a gene. Germline V gives CDR1 LGHNA, CDR2 YSLEER. This CDR3 comprises 15 residues. CDR3 in amino acids: CASSQGTGVGETQYF. In DNA form, the CDR3 reads TGCGCCAGCAGCCAAGGGACAGGGGTCGGGGAGACCCAGTACTTC.

This clone appeared a few times. The CDR3 DNA reads TGTGCCAGCAGTTACGAGGTCGACACTGAAGCTTTCTTT. Translation: CASSYEVDTEAFF. V gene TRBV27 combines with J gene TRBJ1-1; no clear D gene. Germline V gene lookup returns CDR1 MNHEY and CDR2 SMNVEV (reference sequence). V lost 4 bases, J lost 3 bases, and 9 bases lay in between. CDR3 length: 13 residues.

In this sample, this clone turned up a few times. The V and J genes are TRBV7-6 and TRBJ2-3, with D perhaps matching TRBD1 (5 bases). The germline V and J ends were trimmed by 1 base and 4 bases, with 15 bases remaining between them. Germline CDR1 is SGHVS and CDR2 is FNYEAQ. CDR3 length equals 16 residues. In DNA, the CDR3 is TGTGCCAGCAGCTTAGTGGCAGGGATAGGGTCAGATACGCAGTATTTT. Translated, it gives CASSLVAGIGSDTQYF.

The sample holds one count of this clone. This chain connects TRBV23-1 to TRBJ2-1; 8 nucleotides match TRBD2. TRBV23-1 is flagged as an ORF with uncertain function. CDR3 length: 13 residues. V trimming: 6 bases; J trimming: 2 bases; junction bases outside the gene matches: 0. CDR3 nucleotide sequence: TGCGCCAGCAGAGCGGGGGCCTACAATGAGCAGTTCTTC. This translates into CASRAGAYNEQFF.

This chain links TRBV2 with TRBJ2-3, with 9 bases lining up with TRBD2. Trimming at V came to 5 bases and at J to 2 bases, leaving 8 bases not matched to a gene. Germline values: CDR1 SNHLY, CDR2 FYNNEI. The CDR3 is 16 amino acids. This chain's CDR3 is CASSPRASGNTDTQYF. In DNA form, the CDR3 reads TGTGCCAGCAGTCCGAGGGCTAGCGGGAACACAGATACGCAGTATTTT.

This chain joins TRBV29-1 and TRBJ1-1, with a tentative D call TRBD1 (6 bases). Germline lookup yields CDR1 SQVTM and CDR2 ANQGSEA. The CDR3 sequence is 13 residues long. V was clipped by 6 bases and J by 5 bases, with 16 bases between them. Here the CDR3 DNA reads TGCAGCGTGCGGGGGGGCCCGTGGACTGAAGCTTTCTTT. It yields the protein CSVRGGPWTEAFF.

This clone was seen a few times. The V and J genes are TRBV11-3 and TRBJ2-7; D call uncertain. This CDR3 comprises 13 residues. Between the trimmed V and J ends, which lost 5 bases and 1 base, there was a span of 9 bases. Germline values: CDR1 SGHNT, CDR2 YENEEA. This chain's CDR3 is CASSLRSSYEQYF. The DNA of the CDR3 is TGTGCCAGCAGCCTCAGGTCGTCCTACGAGCAGTACTTC.

This chain links TRBV6-6 with TRBJ2-2; D perhaps matches TRBD1 (6 bases). CDR1 is MNHNY, CDR2 SVGAGI, per germline (reference sequence). The germline V and J ends were trimmed by 0 bases and 4 bases, with 9 bases remaining between them. The CDR3 contains 15 residues. The DNA for the CDR3 is TGTGCCAGCAGTTACTCGGGCAGGGGCACCGGGGAGCTGTTTTTT. Translated: CASSYSGRGTGELFF.

CDR3 residues: CASRDSGTKETQYF. In nucleotides, the CDR3 is TGTGCCAGCAGAGATAGCGGGACCAAAGAGACCCAGTACTTC. The chain recombines TRBV6-5 with TRBJ2-5, with TRBD2 matching 8 bases. CDR3 length equals 14 residues. The ends lost 6 bases at V and 3 bases at J; junction bases unmatched: 6. Germline V lookup: CDR1 MNHEY, CDR2 SVGAGI.

V gene TRBV11-3 combines with J gene TRBJ2-2, with 9 positions matching TRBD1. Germline CDR1 reads SGHNT; CDR2 reads YENEEA. Unmatched junction bases numbered 3, after V lost 4 bases and J lost 6 bases. This CDR3 spans 14 amino acids. The DNA of the CDR3 is TGTGCCAGCAGCTCTGGACAGGGGCCCGGGGAGCTGTTTTTT. Its protein is CASSSGQGPGELFF. The variable domain in full, completed from reference TRBV11-3 and TRBJ2-2, reads EAGVVQSPRYKIIEKKQPVAFWCNPISGHNTLYWYLQNLGQGPELLIRYENEEAVDDSQLPKDRFSAERLKGVDSTLKIQPAELGDSAVYLCASSSGQGPGELFFGEGSRLTVL.